The next 17 T cell receptor beta chains were all read from a single sample in a study of T cell responses to AZD1222 COVID-19 vaccine. This table comes from immunoSEQ multiplex PCR, and its TCRdb copy is limited to in-frame clones, with some not included. Among about 120,000 clones listed, about 92% were seen once. The sample was peripheral blood, taken on day 0 of AZD1222 vaccination. Source of these receptors: an adult in good health.

This clone appeared once. The chain employs TRBV11-3 and TRBJ1-1, with D possibly being TRBD1 (5 bases). The V gene lost 2 bases and the J gene lost 1 base, with 11 bases spanning the gap. Germline V gene data show CDR1 as SGHNT and CDR2 as YENEEA. The CDR3 sequence is 15 residues long. CDR3 loop: CASSLNPGANTEAFF. DNA for the CDR3: TGTGCCAGCAGCTTAAATCCCGGGGCGAACACTGAAGCTTTCTTT.

The rearrangement joins TRBV9 to TRBJ2-7; the D gene is possibly TRBD2 (5 bases). Germline V gene sequence: CDR1 SGDLS, CDR2 YYNGEE. Deletions cut 0 bases from V and 0 bases from J, with 7 bases between. The CDR3 covers 14 residues. CDR3 coding DNA: TGTGCCAGCAGCGTAGGGACTGACTCCTACGAGCAGTACTTC. Its protein product is CASSVGTDSYEQYF.

This clone has a handful of counts. This chain uses TRBV11-3 with TRBJ1-1; D remains unclear. Germline V lookup: CDR1 SGHNT, CDR2 YENEEA. The CDR3 extends over 13 amino acids. Trimming stripped 3 bases from V and 3 bases from J, with 8 bases between. In nucleotides, the CDR3 is TGTGCCAGCAGCTTCGTGGTCGACACTGAAGCTTTCTTT. Translating it yields CASSFVVDTEAFF.

In this sample, this clone turned up once. V and J are TRBV29-1 and TRBJ1-2; D not certain. Germline loops: CDR1 SQVTM, CDR2 ANQGSEA. This CDR3 contains 13 residues. With 4 bases removed from V and 6 bases from J, the gap between germline ends came to 15 bases. CDR3 DNA sequence: TGCAGCGTTGGTCCAACGGGGAAGGATGGCTACACCTTC. It encodes CSVGPTGKDGYTF.

The V gene is TRBV27, the J gene TRBJ2-1; TRBD2 is a possible D gene (6 bases). CDR3 length: 14 residues. Germline CDR1 and CDR2: MNHEY and SMNVEV (reference sequence). Trimming took off 6 bases at V and 4 bases at J, with 13 bases between the two ends. CDR3 in DNA: TGTGCCAGCAGACTCCACGGGGGTTACAATGAGCAGTTCTTC. Translated: CASRLHGGYNEQFF.

Worth noting for this clone: Other DNA sequences of this sample code for an identical CDR3. This sequence joins TRBV20-1 and TRBJ2-5; D not certain. V was trimmed by 3 bases and J by 3 bases, leaving 2 bases between them. The CDR3 extends over 10 amino acids. From germline, CDR1 is DFQATT and CDR2 SNEGSKA (reference sequence). CDR3 region: CSAREETQYF. The DNA of the CDR3 is TGCAGTGCTAGGGAAGAGACCCAGTACTTC.

This chain joins TRBV15 and TRBJ2-2; no definite D call. Germline CDR1 reads LNHNV; CDR2 reads YYDKDF (reference sequence). The CDR3 sequence is 13 residues long. Between the trimmed V and J ends, which lost 2 bases and 5 bases, there was a span of 6 bases. The CDR3 loop reads CATSRSPTGELFF. CDR3 sequence (DNA): TGTGCCACCAGCAGATCCCCGACCGGGGAGCTGTTTTTT. Filled out from reference TRBV15 and TRBJ2-2, the complete variable domain reads DAMVIQNPRYQVTQFGKPVTLSCSQTLNHNVMYWYQQKSSQAPKLLFHYYDKDFNNEADTPDNFQSRRPNTSFCFLDIRSPGLGDTAMYLCATSRSPTGELFFGEGSRLTVL.

The chain combines TRBV10-3 with TRBJ2-1, with 16 bases aligning to TRBD2. CDR3 size: 18 residues. Looked up from germline, CDR1 is ENHRY and CDR2 is SYGVKD. V lost 3 bases, J lost 7 bases, and 9 bases stayed unmatched. The chain's CDR3 is CAISDPPGLAGGRNEQFF. The CDR3 region has the DNA TGTGCCATCAGTGACCCCCCGGGACTAGCGGGAGGGCGTAATGAGCAGTTCTTC.

V gene TRBV5-1 combines with J gene TRBJ2-7; TRBD2 aligns across 7 bases. CDR1 and CDR2 (germline): SGHRS, YFSETQ. The CDR3 is made up of 15 amino acids. With 0 bases clipped from V and 5 bases from J, the junction kept 8 bases outside the gene matches. The CDR3 loop is CASSLGGTNPNEQYF. In DNA, the CDR3 is TGCGCCAGCAGCTTGGGGGGGACTAATCCCAACGAGCAGTACTTC.

CDR3 bases: TGTGCCAGCAGTTCAACCCAGAATCAGCCCCAGCATTTT. This gives the protein CASSSTQNQPQHF. The rearrangement links TRBV6-6 to TRBJ1-5; D is undetermined. Germline V gene lookup returns CDR1 MNHNY and CDR2 SVGAGI (reference sequence). CDR3 length equals 13 residues. V shed 4 bases and J shed 4 bases, with 8 bases lying between them.

V and J are TRBV18 and TRBJ2-1, with a tentative D call TRBD1 (6 bases). The CDR3 runs to 16 residues. V gave up 5 bases and J gave up 2 bases, with 16 bases separating them. Germline CDR1 and CDR2: KGHSH and LQKENI. The CDR3 loop reads CASSSSSGATYNEQFF. For the CDR3, the DNA is TGTGCCAGCTCATCCTCATCAGGGGCGACCTACAATGAGCAGTTCTTC.

The chain joins TRBV19 to TRBJ1-2, with D possibly TRBD1 on 5 matching bases. V lost 4 bases, J lost 8 bases, and 14 bases lay in between. The CDR3 spans 13 residues. Germline V CDR1 and CDR2: LNHDA, SQIVND (reference sequence). CDR3 protein: CASSKTTAIGYTF. The CDR3 nucleotides read TGTGCCAGTAGTAAGACGACAGCGATCGGCTACACCTTC.

V gene TRBV12-3 or TRBV12-4 combines with J gene TRBJ2-7, with D possibly matching TRBD1 (6 bases). Trimming left V 5 bases short and J 4 bases short, with 6 bases between. The CDR3 is made up of 11 amino acids. Here the CDR3 reads CASSQGYEQYF. The DNA for the CDR3 is TGTGCCAGCAGTCAGGGGTACGAGCAGTACTTC.

J is TRBJ1-1 and V is TRBV19; D is possibly TRBD1 (5 bases). This CDR3 is 14 amino acids long. V dropped 3 bases and J dropped 4 bases, with 12 bases sitting between them. Germline CDR1 is LNHDA and CDR2 is SQIVND (reference sequence). This CDR3 reads CASSMGGGSTEAFF. CDR3 sequence (DNA): TGTGCCAGTAGTATGGGGGGAGGGAGCACTGAAGCTTTCTTT.

This clone has a single count. The chain carries TRBV4-1 and TRBJ2-5; TRBD1 might be the D (5 bases). Trimming took off 1 base at V and 5 bases at J, with 8 bases between the two ends. The CDR3 length is 13 residues. In germline, CDR1 is MGHRA, CDR2 YSYEKL. For the CDR3, the DNA is TGCGCCAGCAGCCAAGTCCCAGGGGAGACCCAGTACTTC. Its protein product is CASSQVPGETQYF.

J is TRBJ1-2 and V is TRBV28; D is perhaps TRBD1 (5 bases). This CDR3 comprises 13 residues. Looked up from germline, CDR1 is MDHEN and CDR2 is SYDVKM. Trimming took 3 bases from V and 5 from J, leaving 10 bases between them. CDR3 in DNA: TGTGCCAGCAGTTTGGGGGGAGGATATGGCTACACCTTC. Its protein is CASSLGGGYGYTF.

The chain recombines TRBV7-9 with TRBJ1-2; a weak D match, TRBD1 (6 bases). The germline V and J ends were trimmed by 2 bases and 8 bases, with 18 bases remaining between them. This CDR3 has 15 amino acids. CDR1 and CDR2 from the germline V gene are SEHNR and FQNEAQ (reference sequence). CDR3 sequence (DNA): TGTGCCAGCAGCTTAATCTACCAGGGGATGGGAGGCTACACCTTC. Translation gives CASSLIYQGMGGYTF.